The subject of this entry is one T cell receptor beta chain. Antigen: not known. The sample belongs to a study of T cells in Graves' hyperthyroidism and ophthalmopathy. Per germline, CDR1 DFQATT and CDR2 SNEGSKA (reference sequence). There are 12 residues in the CDR3. V was pared by 3 bases and J by 5 bases, with 8 bases between. Study observations and caveats: Expanded thyroid clonotypes (above 0.001) were mostly also found in blood. Model-based prediction identified ophthalmopathy a median 6.5 months prior to its onset.

RNA transcripts provided the source from which TCR beta CDR3 regions were amplified. TCR CDR3 underwent first-round RT-PCR with the HTBI primer set. MiXCR was run by TCRdb on the multiplex PCR reads, yielding one entry per CDR3 protein. The data show a few hundred thousand distinct CDR3 sequences, about 15% seen once. The V and J genes are TRBV20-1 and TRBJ2-1; D gene uncertain. This receptor was taken from a woman aged 40 to 50 with Graves' hyperthyroidism. The sequenced sample was blood. Here the CDR3 reads CSASKGNNEQFF. CDR3 DNA: TGCAGTGCTAGTAAGGGAAACAATGAGCAGTTCTTC.